The entry below describes one T cell receptor (beta chain). Its antigen is not known. This sample stems from a study of cytotoxic CD8 clonotypes in ibrutinib-treated CLL. Notes on the study in general: Private clonotypes, not public ones, expanded at ibrutinib response.

Frozen-stored PBMCs produced approximately 1.9 micrograms of genomic DNA for TCR beta libraries. The length of the CDR3 is 15 residues. The junction had 6 bases not matched to a gene; V was cut back by 3 bases and J by 2 bases. The germline V gene encodes CDR1 PRHDT and CDR2 FYEKMQ (reference sequence). The intended depth for sequencing was 1 in 200,000 to 1 in 1 million T cells. Produced via immunoSEQ multiplex PCR; TCRdb's table is partial and in-frame only. There are around 140,000 clones in the sample; more than 75% occur only once, and roughly 7.2% lies in the top ten. This sequence was found in a human donor with chronic lymphocytic leukemia. Material: PBMCs, obtained after 36 months of ibrutinib treatment. The chain links TRBV13 to TRBJ2-7; 8 positions agree with TRBD1. The CDR3 nucleotides read TGTGCCAGCAGCTTCGCAAGGACAGGGCCCTACGAGCAGTACTTC. It yields the protein CASSFARTGPYEQYF.